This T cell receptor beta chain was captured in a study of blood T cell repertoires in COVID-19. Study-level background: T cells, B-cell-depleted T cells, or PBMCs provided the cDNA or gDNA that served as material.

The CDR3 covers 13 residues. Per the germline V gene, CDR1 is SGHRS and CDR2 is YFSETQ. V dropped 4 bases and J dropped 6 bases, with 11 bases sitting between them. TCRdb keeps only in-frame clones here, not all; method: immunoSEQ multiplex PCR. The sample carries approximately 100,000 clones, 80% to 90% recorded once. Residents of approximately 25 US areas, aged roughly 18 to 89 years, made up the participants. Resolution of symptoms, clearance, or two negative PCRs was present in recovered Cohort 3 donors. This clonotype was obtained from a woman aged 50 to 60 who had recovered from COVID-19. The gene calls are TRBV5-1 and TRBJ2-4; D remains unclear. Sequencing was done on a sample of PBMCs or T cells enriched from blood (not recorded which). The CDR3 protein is CASSPDSGNIQYF. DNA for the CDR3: TGCGCCAGCAGCCCCGACTCGGGAAACATTCAGTACTTC.